Below, 2 T cell receptor beta chains from the same sample are listed, as sequenced in a study of control samples from healthy donors and cancer patients. Assay used: immunoSEQ multiplex PCR; TCRdb lists only in-frame clones, some missing. The sample consists of roughly 59,000 clones, more than 85% of them appearing once. The sample consisted of PBMCs. The origin of the receptors is a man aged 35 to 55 with colorectal cancer.

The chain employs TRBV5-1 and TRBJ2-7; 7 bases agree with TRBD1. V was clipped by 5 bases and J by 3 bases; unmatched bases: 8. Germline lookup yields CDR1 SGHRS and CDR2 YFSETQ. The CDR3 has 14 residues. The CDR3, as DNA: TGCGCCAGCAGAAAGGGACAGCAGAACTACGAGCAGTACTTC. Its translation is CASRKGQQNYEQYF. The full variable domain, its missing parts supplied by reference TRBV5-1 and TRBJ2-7, is KAGVTQTPRYLIKTRGQQVTLSCSPISGHRSVSWYQQTPGQGLQFLFEYFSETQRNKGNFPGRFSGRQFSNSRSEMNVSTLELGDSALYLCASRKGQQNYEQYFGPGTRLTVT.

The chain is built from TRBV6-5 and TRBJ1-2; perhaps TRBD1 as D (6 bases). CDR1 and CDR2 (germline): MNHEY, SVGAGI. The V end lost 5 bases, the J end lost 6 bases, and 16 bases lay between the germline ends. CDR3 length equals 14 residues. The CDR3 DNA follows: TGTGCCAGCAGTCCCGGGGGGGGGCGGGATGGCTACACCTTC. Translating it yields CASSPGGGRDGYTF.